Listed here are 13 T cell receptor beta chains from one sample, sequenced in a study of human T cells and chemical hapten exposure. Via MiXCR, TCRdb re-called the RACE reads, giving one row per CDR3 protein. The table shows around 380,000 distinct CDR3 sequences, with 4% to 5.5% occurring only once. Time point noted: patch test 1, 2 weeks after DPC sensitization. This sample's treatment: therapeutic diphenylcyclopropenone sensitization with weekly scalp DPC. Sequenced here: whole blood, sampled in connection with sensitization to the hapten diphenylcyclopropenone (DPC). These receptors all stem from a woman aged 45-59 years with alopecia areata. Some clones in this sample may be carry-over from other donors' samples.

This clonotype was recorded a few times. The V call is TRBV27, the J call TRBJ2-5; a weak D match, TRBD2 (5 bases). Germline V gene sequence: CDR1 MNHEY, CDR2 SMNVEV (reference sequence). Trimming pared 8 bases from V and 5 bases from J, leaving 18 bases between. This CDR3 contains 14 residues. This CDR3 reads CASLRDTPPETQYF. CDR3 in DNA: TGTGCCAGCCTACGGGATACCCCCCCGGAGACCCAGTACTTC.

The chain is built from TRBV27 and TRBJ2-3; D possibly matches TRBD1 or TRBD2 (5 bases each). Germline values: CDR1 MNHEY, CDR2 SMNVEV (reference sequence). CDR3 size: 14 residues. Between the trimmed V and J ends, which lost 0 bases and 5 bases, there was a span of 9 bases. This CDR3 reads CASSLSGRQDTQYF. As DNA, the CDR3 is TGTGCCAGCAGTTTATCGGGACGTCAAGATACGCAGTATTTT.

This clonotype has ten or more counts. This chain uses TRBV9 with TRBJ2-6; tentative D call: TRBD2 (6 bases). This CDR3 contains 15 residues. Trimming left V 0 bases short and J 2 bases short, with 6 bases between. Germline V gene data show CDR1 as SGDLS and CDR2 as YYNGEE. The CDR3 DNA reads TGTGCCAGCAGCGTAGGGAGGGCTGGGGCCAACGTCCTGACTTTC. This encodes CASSVGRAGANVLTF.

The chain links TRBV20-1 to TRBJ2-7, with D tentatively TRBD2 (5 bases). The CDR3 length is 13 residues. Trimming took off 5 bases at V and 2 bases at J, with 13 bases between the two ends. The V gene's germline CDR1 is DFQATT and CDR2 SNEGSKA (reference sequence). The CDR3 DNA sequence: TGCAGTGCTTTAGGCCTAGCTCCCTACGAGCAGTACTTC. Its protein product is CSALGLAPYEQYF.

This clonotype was seen a few times. CDR3 nucleotides: TGTGCCAGCAGCTTACAGGGATACTCTGGAAACACCATATATTTT. Residues: CASSLQGYSGNTIYF. This sequence joins TRBV5-4 and TRBJ1-3; D perhaps matches TRBD1 (6 bases). Germline V gene sequence: CDR1 SGHNT, CDR2 YYREEE (reference sequence). The ends were cut back, 2 bases at V and 0 bases at J, with 9 bases in the middle. This CDR3 comprises 15 residues. Drawing the rest from reference TRBV5-4 and TRBJ1-3, the complete variable domain is ETGVTQSPTHLIKTRGQQVTLRCSSQSGHNTVSWYQQALGQGPQFIFQYYREEENGRGNFPPRFSGLQFPNYSSELNVNALELDDSALYLCASSLQGYSGNTIYFGEGSWLTVV.

The genes are TRBV2 and TRBJ1-5; tentative D call: TRBD1 (5 bases). The germline CDR1 and CDR2 sequences are SNHLY and FYNNEI. V was shortened by 5 bases and J by 5 bases, with 16 bases between the two germline ends. The CDR3 loop spans 15 amino acids. CDR3: CASSLTGRDHQPQHF. The CDR3 DNA is TGTGCCAGCAGTCTAACGGGCAGGGATCATCAGCCCCAGCATTTT.

This clonotype was seen at least ten times. The chain recombines TRBV30 with TRBJ2-7, with TRBD1 identical over 10 bases. Trimming took 7 bases from V and 9 from J; bases not matched to a gene: 24. The CDR3 is made up of 17 amino acids. Germline assignment: CDR1 GTSNPN and CDR2 SVGIG (reference sequence). The CDR3 spells CASPYIPTGTGVGRQYF. In DNA form, the CDR3 reads TGTGCCTCCCCATACATACCTACCGGGACAGGGGTTGGTCGGCAGTACTTC.

The genes are TRBV28 and TRBJ2-1; D not certain. In germline, CDR1 is MDHEN, CDR2 SYDVKM. Trimming stripped 2 bases from V and 4 bases from J, with 12 bases between. The CDR3 has 15 residues. The CDR3 DNA reads TGTGCCAGCAGTTTACGACACCGCCCATACAATGAGCAGTTCTTC. This translates into CASSLRHRPYNEQFF.

There are a few counts of this clonotype. The chain combines TRBV11-1 with TRBJ2-5; 8 bases align to TRBD2. Trimming cost V 1 base and J 5 bases; bases outside gene matches: 9. Germline CDR1 and CDR2: SGHAT and FQDESV (reference sequence). The CDR3 totals 16 residues. This CDR3 reads CASSLVGGAVTETQYF. The DNA for the CDR3 is TGTGCCAGCAGCTTAGTCGGGGGGGCCGTAACGGAGACCCAGTACTTC.

There are a few counts of this clonotype. The chain recombines TRBV29-1 with TRBJ2-7; 11 positions match TRBD2. The CDR3 has 15 residues. V lost 7 bases and J lost 7; bases outside the gene matches: 15. Germline CDR1 reads SQVTM; CDR2 reads ANQGSEA. The CDR3 region is CSAFISLAGAGEQYF. The CDR3 DNA reads as TGCAGCGCTTTTATCTCACTAGCGGGGGCCGGTGAGCAGTACTTC.

This clonotype was seen a few times. The gene calls are TRBV18 and TRBJ1-2; D is undetermined. The germline V gene has CDR1 KGHSH and CDR2 LQKENI. The CDR3 is made up of 15 amino acids. Trimming cost V 2 bases and J 4 bases, with 14 bases left between them. CDR3: CASSPRASGGYGYTF. The DNA for the CDR3 is TGTGCCAGCTCACCAAGGGCATCCGGAGGCTATGGCTACACCTTC.

This sequence joins TRBV11-2 and TRBJ2-3, with 8 bases fitting TRBD2. J lost 4 bases, V lost 5 bases, and 5 bases had no gene match. In germline, CDR1 is SGHAT, CDR2 FQNNGV. CDR3 length equals 14 residues. In DNA form, the CDR3 reads TGTGCCAGCAGCAGCGGGAGAGGTTCAGATACGCAGTATTTT. This encodes CASSSGRGSDTQYF.

The V gene is TRBV13, the J gene TRBJ2-7; 8 nucleotides line up with TRBD2. The CDR3 sequence is 16 residues long. V shed 5 bases and J 4 bases; nucleotides not matched to a gene: 13. The germline V gene has CDR1 PRHDT and CDR2 FYEKMQ (reference sequence). The CDR3, as DNA: TGTGCCAGCAGCCCAGAAAGGAGCGGGGGTCCGTACGAGCAGTACTTC. It is translated as CASSPERSGGPYEQYF.